The 28 T cell receptor beta chains below were found in one sample sequenced in a study of blood T cells in healthy people across ages. A second PCR, run for roughly 7 to 11 cycles, used a sample-barcoded 5' primer plus a J-beta primer mix. TCRdb itself ran the 5' RACE reads through MiXCR, one entry per CDR3 protein. The data hold around 700,000 distinct CDR3 sequences, with 25% observed a single time. These data also formed part of another study, on T cells of mothers and their children.

Sequenced sample: blood. These receptors were collected from a boy between 5 and 17 years old in good health.

The chain uses TRBV24-1 and TRBJ2-5; D is perhaps TRBD1 or TRBD2 (5 bases each). CDR3 length equals 15 residues. Looked up from germline, CDR1 is KGHDR and CDR2 is SFDVKD. Trimming stripped 3 bases from V and 4 bases from J, with 14 bases between. The CDR3: CATSDEYYGGETQYF. The CDR3 DNA reads as TGTGCCACCAGTGATGAGTATTATGGGGGAGAGACCCAGTACTTC.

CDR3 nucleotide sequence: TGCAGTGCTACACGACAGGGGTTTTCCTACAATGAGCAGTTCTTC. As protein: CSATRQGFSYNEQFF. The V and J genes are TRBV20-1 and TRBJ2-1, with 8 bases aligning to TRBD1. CDR1 is DFQATT and CDR2 is SNEGSKA in the germline V gene (reference sequence). The length of the CDR3 is 15 residues. Trimming took 4 bases from V and 1 from J; bases not matched to a gene: 6.

The rearrangement uses TRBV20-1 and TRBJ2-7; TRBD2 is a possible D gene (6 bases). CDR1 is DFQATT, CDR2 SNEGSKA, per germline (reference sequence). V lost 3 bases, J lost 2 bases, and 11 bases lay in between. The CDR3 covers 13 residues. The CDR3 spells CSARGRGTYEQYF. The CDR3 coding sequence is TGCAGTGCTAGGGGACGGGGGACCTACGAGCAGTACTTC.

This clonotype was recorded a few times. This chain uses TRBV6-5 with TRBJ2-2; 8 bases align to TRBD2. The J segment lost 4 bases and the V segment lost 7 bases, leaving 5 bases of the junction unmatched. This CDR3 comprises 14 residues. The germline gives CDR1 MNHEY, CDR2 SVGAGI. This chain's CDR3 is CASKGLVGTGELFF. The CDR3 DNA is TGTGCCAGCAAGGGACTAGTAGGCACCGGGGAGCTGTTTTTT.

This clonotype was observed a handful of times. The chain recombines TRBV29-1 with TRBJ2-1; D possibly uses TRBD1 or TRBD2 (5 bases each). The germline CDR1 and CDR2 sequences are SQVTM and ANQGSEA. This CDR3 comprises 11 residues. The V end was cut by 6 bases, the J end by 9 bases, with 12 bases between. As DNA, the CDR3 is TGCAGCGTCGATGAGGGGCTTGAGCAGTTCTTC. Protein sequence: CSVDEGLEQFF.

V is TRBV9 and J is TRBJ2-2; TRBD2 agrees at 11 bases. Germline loops: CDR1 SGDLS, CDR2 YYNGEE. The trim removed 0 bases at V and 2 bases at J, leaving 3 bases unmatched. CDR3 length: 17 residues. The CDR3, as DNA: TGTGCCAGCAGCGTAGCACTAGCGGGGGTCAACACCGGGGAGCTGTTTTTT. Translating gives CASSVALAGVNTGELFF.

The gene calls are TRBV6-5 and TRBJ2-3; 7 positions agree with TRBD1. Losses at the gene ends were 0 bases for V and 2 bases for J; bases not matched to a gene: 2. From germline, CDR1 is MNHEY and CDR2 SVGAGI. The CDR3 consists of 15 residues. The CDR3 spells CASSYSEGATDTQYF. CDR3 bases: TGTGCCAGCAGTTACTCAGAGGGGGCCACAGATACGCAGTATTTT.

The J gene is TRBJ1-5, the V gene TRBV29-1; D gene ambiguous. The CDR3 consists of 12 residues. CDR1 SQVTM and CDR2 ANQGSEA come from the germline V gene. Trimming left V 4 bases short and J 6 bases short, with 10 bases between. CDR3 in amino acids: CSVGLPGQPQHF. Here the CDR3 DNA reads TGCAGCGTTGGACTACCGGGTCAGCCCCAGCATTTT.

The chain joins TRBV7-9 to TRBJ1-4; D may be TRBD1 (6 bases). The V end lost 0 bases, the J end lost 5 bases, and 13 bases lay between the germline ends. The germline gives CDR1 SEHNR, CDR2 FQNEAQ (reference sequence). This CDR3 contains 16 residues. The CDR3 coding sequence is TGTGCCAGCAGCTTAGCGCTTGGACAGCTAAATGAAAAACTGTTTTTT. This encodes CASSLALGQLNEKLFF.

This chain uses TRBV28 with TRBJ2-5; 12 nucleotides match TRBD2. The CDR3 spans 20 residues. Trimming removed 4 bases from V and 2 bases from J; junction bases left unmatched: 17. CDR1 MDHEN and CDR2 SYDVKM come from the germline V gene. The CDR3 reads CASSSTFYLAGGELQETQYF. For the CDR3, the DNA is TGTGCCAGCAGTTCTACATTCTATCTAGCGGGAGGGGAGCTACAAGAGACCCAGTACTTC.

V gene TRBV7-2 combines with J gene TRBJ1-2, with unresolved D. Deletions cut 5 bases from V and 5 bases from J, with 15 bases between. The CDR3 length is 14 residues. The germline V gene encodes CDR1 SGHTA and CDR2 FQGNSA. In DNA form, the CDR3 reads TGTGCCAGCAGCGGAACCGGACGGTCATATGGCTACACCTTC. Translating gives CASSGTGRSYGYTF.

The chain links TRBV20-1 to TRBJ2-3, with 9 nucleotides matching TRBD2. Per the germline V gene, CDR1 is DFQATT and CDR2 is SNEGSKA (reference sequence). Trimming at V came to 2 bases and at J to 3 bases, leaving 3 bases not matched to a gene. There are 14 residues in the CDR3. The CDR3 region has the DNA TGCAGTGCTAGAATGCGGGGGGGAACAGATACGCAGTATTTT. It is translated as CSARMRGGTDTQYF.

As regards this clonotype: A read error is likely, as this CDR3 ends without the conserved phenylalanine or tryptophan. J is TRBJ2-5 and V is TRBV29-1, with D perhaps matching TRBD2 (5 bases). The J call may be wrong; the DNA end is better matched by TRBJ2-7. Germline CDR1 and CDR2: SQVTM and ANQGSEA. The CDR3 is 12 residues long. CDR3 sequence: CSVAEGWDEQYS. The CDR3 DNA reads as TGCAGCGTTGCCGAGGGTTGGGACGAGCAGTACTCC.

In this sample, this clonotype turned up a few times. The chain joins TRBV29-1 to TRBJ2-3, with unresolved D. The V end was cut by 8 bases, the J end by 6 bases, with 21 bases between. The CDR3 runs 14 residues. In germline, CDR1 is SQVTM, CDR2 ANQGSEA. CDR3 residues: CSFCRTPPMDTQYF. The DNA of the CDR3 is TGCAGCTTCTGCCGAACTCCGCCCATGGATACGCAGTATTTT.

This clonotype was seen only a few times. The genes are TRBV24-1 and TRBJ2-1; D is possibly TRBD1 (6 bases). V lost 1 base and J lost 9, with 12 bases in between. Germline CDR1 is KGHDR and CDR2 is SFDVKD. The CDR3 runs to 14 residues. This CDR3 is CATSDFPGHSEQFF. Here the CDR3 DNA reads TGTGCCACCAGTGATTTCCCGGGACACAGTGAGCAGTTCTTC.

This clonotype was counted only a few times. The chain has TRBV6-5 and TRBJ2-5; 13 bases line up with TRBD2. Near its end, the DNA agrees better with TRBJ2-1, so the J call may be wrong. The CDR3 runs 14 residues. Germline values: CDR1 MNHEY, CDR2 SVGAGI. The CDR3 loop is CASSRTSGSIEQFF. The CDR3 bases are TGTGCCAGCAGTAGGACTAGCGGGAGTATTGAGCAGTTCTTC.

This clonotype was observed a few times. This sequence joins TRBV9 and TRBJ2-1, with 11 bases identical to TRBD2. Germline V gene sequence: CDR1 SGDLS, CDR2 YYNGEE. This CDR3 spans 18 amino acids. V shed 0 bases and J 6 bases; nucleotides not matched to a gene: 11. The CDR3 loop is CASSVAPSGTSGPNEQFF. The CDR3 DNA reads TGTGCCAGCAGCGTAGCTCCGTCTGGGACTAGCGGACCCAATGAGCAGTTCTTC.

The chain combines TRBV12-5 with TRBJ2-1; D is possibly TRBD1 (5 bases). CDR1 is LGHNT, CDR2 FRNRAP, per germline. The CDR3 is made up of 16 amino acids. Trimming removed 0 bases from V and 7 bases from J, with 16 bases in between. CDR3 nucleotides: TGTGCTAGTGGTTTGGTAATTAATAGGGGTGGGAATGAGCAGTTCTTC. Its translation is CASGLVINRGGNEQFF.

This chain links TRBV7-9 with TRBJ2-7; 8 nucleotides line up with TRBD1. V gave up 1 base and J gave up 0 bases; unmatched junction bases: 5. Germline CDR1 SEHNR, CDR2 FQNEAQ (reference sequence). CDR3 size: 16 residues. The DNA for the CDR3 is TGTGCCAGCAGCTTAGTCGGGACAGGTATCTCCTACGAGCAGTACTTC. Its translation is CASSLVGTGISYEQYF.

This clonotype was observed a handful of times. J is TRBJ2-7 and V is TRBV12-3 or TRBV12-4; 7 bases map to TRBD2. The CDR3 has 13 residues. J gave up 6 bases and V 5 bases, and 7 bases lay outside the gene matches. CDR3 nucleotide sequence: TGTGCCAGCAGTGGGGACTACACGAGCGAGCAGTACTTC. Amino acid sequence: CASSGDYTSEQYF.

This clonotype was seen a handful of times. The J gene is TRBJ2-3, the V gene TRBV7-9; possibly TRBD2 for D (6 bases). V was cut by 5 bases and J by 6 bases, with 15 bases left in between. Per germline, CDR1 SEHNR and CDR2 FQNEAQ (reference sequence). This CDR3 contains 14 residues. The CDR3 bases are TGTGCCAGCAGCCTCGGGGTAGCGGTGGATACGCAGTATTTT. This sequence encodes CASSLGVAVDTQYF.

CDR3 sequence: CASSPRGRGTDEQFF. Written as DNA, the CDR3 is TGTGCCAGCAGCCCCAGGGGCAGGGGAACCGATGAGCAGTTCTTC. This chain joins TRBV6-2 or TRBV6-3 and TRBJ2-1; D is perhaps TRBD1 (6 bases). Germline V gene data show CDR1 as MNHEY and CDR2 as SVGEGT. The CDR3 runs 15 residues. The ends were cut back, 6 bases at V and 8 bases at J, with 20 bases in the middle.

This clonotype turned up a few times. This chain links TRBV7-3 with TRBJ2-7, with D possibly being TRBD1 (6 bases). Germline V gene lookup returns CDR1 SGHTA and CDR2 FQGTGA. Deletions cut 6 bases from V and 2 bases from J, with 14 bases between. The CDR3 consists of 14 residues. As DNA, the CDR3 is TGTGCCAGCAGTCCTCTTCCAGGGGCCTACGAGCAGTACTTC. This gives the protein CASSPLPGAYEQYF.

As for this clonotype: The junction departs from the called germline gene at one end, perhaps through a read error. This chain joins TRBV29-1 and TRBJ2-7, with D perhaps being TRBD1 or TRBD2 (5 bases each). This CDR3 region has 12 residues. Germline-derived CDR1 and CDR2 are SQVTM and ANQGSEA. The chain's CDR3 is CSAGTVPYGQYF. CDR3 bases: TGCAGCGCAGGGACGGTTCCCTACGGGCAGTACTTC.

About this clonotype itself: The CDR3 ends on some other residue instead of the conserved phenylalanine or tryptophan, so this is likely a read error. The limits of the CDR3 on the DNA are not certain, so only TCRdb's listed CDR3 is given. This sequence joins TRBV9 and TRBJ1-2. The CDR3 extends over 9 residues, inclusive of both ends. Germline V gene data show CDR1 as SGDLS and CDR2 as YYNGEE. CDR3 residues: CASSVVYTL.

The chain uses TRBV29-1 and TRBJ1-4; tentative D call: TRBD1 (5 bases). The CDR3 runs to 12 residues. The V end was cut by 3 bases, the J end by 12 bases, with 14 bases between. Germline assignment: CDR1 SQVTM and CDR2 ANQGSEA. The CDR3 region is CSVEDSGPQLFF. CDR3 bases: TGCAGCGTTGAGGATTCGGGACCACAACTGTTTTTT.

The chain has TRBV25-1 and TRBJ2-1; TRBD2 matches at 9 bases. The CDR3 runs 13 residues. CDR1 and CDR2 from the germline V gene are MGHDK and SYGVNS. V lost 6 bases to trimming and J lost 8 bases; unmatched junction nucleotides: 5. As DNA, the CDR3 is TGTGCCAGCAGGGTAGCGGGAGCGGATGAGCAGTTCTTC. Translation: CASRVAGADEQFF.

V is TRBV29-1 and J is TRBJ2-7; 11 nucleotides align to TRBD2. With 6 bases clipped from V and 7 bases from J, the junction kept 11 bases outside the gene matches. This CDR3 has 14 amino acids. Germline V CDR1 and CDR2: SQVTM, ANQGSEA. CDR3 sequence (DNA): TGCAGCGTCTCAGTAGCGGGAGGGCCGAGAGAGCAGTACTTC. The encoded protein is CSVSVAGGPREQYF.